The 30 T cell receptor beta chains below come from one sample, sequenced in a study of shared clonotypes between healthy human individuals. Sequencing was performed with immunoSEQ multiplex PCR; in TCRdb, only in-frame clones are kept and a portion is missing. The sample carries a few million clones, approximately 96% recorded once. Sequencing used naive CD4+ T cells sorted from blood. As to subset: CD45RA+ positively selected. Receptors originate from a young man in good health.

V usage is TRBV21-1 and J usage is TRBJ2-3; TRBD2 was called by the table and not checked on the DNA. TRBV21-1 is noted as a pseudogene. The CDR3 sequence is 18 residues long. CDR3 DNA sequence: TGTGCCAGCAGCAAAAGGGCTAGCGGGGGGGCCGGGCGAGATACGCAGTATTTT. This sequence encodes CASSKRASGGAGRDTQYF.

V and J are TRBV6-5 and TRBJ2-7; 7 bases fit TRBD1. The germline CDR1 and CDR2 sequences are MNHEY and SVGAGI. Trimming took 3 bases from V and 2 from J; bases not matched to a gene: 10. This CDR3 is 16 amino acids long. In DNA form, the CDR3 reads TGTGCCAGCAGTTATTTTTCCGGGACAGAGCCCTACGAGCAGTACTTC. This codes for CASSYFSGTEPYEQYF.

The V and J genes are TRBV6-5 and TRBJ2-5; 8 bases map to TRBD2. The CDR3 runs 14 residues. The V and J ends lost 6 bases and 5 bases, in that order; junction bases with no gene match: 8. CDR1 and CDR2 (germline): MNHEY, SVGAGI. The CDR3 DNA sequence: TGTGCCAGCAGGCCCGGGACTAGTGGGGAGACCCAGTACTTC. The encoded protein is CASRPGTSGETQYF.

This chain joins TRBV7-8 and TRBJ1-4; D is undetermined. V was clipped by 5 bases and J by 2 bases, with 12 bases between them. Germline V gives CDR1 SGHVS, CDR2 FQNEAQ. This CDR3 contains 15 residues. The CDR3 protein is CASSHTVATNEKLFF. The DNA for the CDR3 is TGTGCCAGCAGCCACACTGTTGCTACTAATGAAAAACTGTTTTTT. The full variable domain, its missing parts supplied by reference TRBV7-8 and TRBJ1-4, is GAGVSQSPRYKVAKRGQDVALRCDPISGHVSLFWYQQALGQGPEFLTYFQNEAQLDKSGLPSDRFFAERPEGSVSTLKIQRTQQEDSAVYLCASSHTVATNEKLFFGSGTQLSVL.

The chain recombines TRBV7-9 with TRBJ2-1; 9 bases are a match to TRBD2. CDR1 SEHNR and CDR2 FQNEAQ come from the germline V gene (reference sequence). This CDR3 has 15 amino acids. V lost 1 base to trimming and J lost 9 bases; unmatched junction nucleotides: 7. As DNA, the CDR3 is TGTGCCAGCAGCTTAGAAGCTAGCGGGGTCGGTGAGCAGTTCTTC. Translation gives CASSLEASGVGEQFF.

J is TRBJ2-3 and V is TRBV2; TRBD2 is a possible D gene (5 bases). The germline V gene encodes CDR1 SNHLY and CDR2 FYNNEI. The CDR3 sequence is 13 residues long. Trimming left V 4 bases short and J 6 bases short, with 11 bases between. The CDR3, as DNA: TGTGCCAGCAGTGCCGAGGGAGTGGATACGCAGTATTTT. Residues: CASSAEGVDTQYF.

The V and J genes are TRBV15 and TRBJ2-2; TRBD1 matches 9 bases. Germline V lookup: CDR1 LNHNV, CDR2 YYDKDF (reference sequence). CDR3 length: 18 residues. V lost 1 base and J lost 5; bases outside the gene matches: 11. The CDR3 DNA reads as TGTGCCACCAGCAGAGCCCGCCCCGGGACAGGGTATACCGGGGAGCTGTTTTTT. Protein product: CATSRARPGTGYTGELFF.

The CDR3 DNA reads TGTGCCAGCAGTCCCGGGGCCCTCCACAATGAGCAGTTCTTC. It translates to CASSPGALHNEQFF. The chain carries TRBV28 and TRBJ2-1; D may correspond to TRBD1 or TRBD2 (5 bases each). The CDR3 contains 14 residues. CDR1 and CDR2 from the germline V gene are MDHEN and SYDVKM. Trimming took 5 bases from V and 5 from J, leaving 13 bases between them. Using reference TRBV28 and TRBJ2-1 for the parts outside the CDR3, the full variable domain is DVKVTQSSRYLVKRTGEKVFLECVQDMDHENMFWYRQDPGLGLRLIYFSYDVKMKEKGDIPEGYSVSREKKERFSLILESASTNQTSMYLCASSPGALHNEQFFGPGTRLTVL.

The rearrangement links TRBV6-1 to TRBJ1-1; possibly TRBD1 for D (5 bases). The V and J ends lost 7 bases and 0 bases respectively, with 15 bases between them. Germline V gene data show CDR1 as MNHNS and CDR2 as SASEGT. The CDR3 extends over 15 amino acids. CDR3 loop: CASIRGEGVNTEAFF. For the CDR3, the DNA is TGTGCCAGCATCCGAGGGGAGGGAGTGAACACTGAAGCTTTCTTT.

This clone has a single count. The CDR3 region has the DNA TGTGCCAGCTCACCGATATCTAACTATGGCTACACCTTC. Protein: CASSPISNYGYTF. The chain joins TRBV18 to TRBJ1-2; D gene ambiguous. The CDR3 sequence is 13 residues long. Trimming removed 3 bases at V and 0 bases at J, with 5 bases between. Germline-derived CDR1 and CDR2 are KGHSH and LQKENI. Combining the CDR3 with reference TRBV18 and TRBJ1-2 gives the whole variable domain NAGVMQNPRHLVRRRGQEARLRCSPMKGHSHVYWYRQLPEEGLKFMVYLQKENIIDESGMPKERFSAEFPKEGPSILRIQQVVRGDSAAYFCASSPISNYGYTFGSGTRLTVV.

This rearrangement joins TRBV10-3 to TRBJ2-7; 10 bases fit TRBD1. This CDR3 region has 13 residues. CDR1 and CDR2 (germline): ENHRY, SYGVKD. After removal of 5 bases from V and 5 bases from J, the junction contained 3 bases not matched to a gene. The CDR3 DNA is TGTGCCATCAGTCGGGACAGGGGTGACGAGCAGTACTTC. Translated, it gives CAISRDRGDEQYF.

This clone was picked up one time. This chain links TRBV4-1 with TRBJ1-2; the D gene is possibly TRBD1 (5 bases). Germline V CDR1 and CDR2: MGHRA, YSYEKL. Between the trimmed V and J ends, which lost 0 bases and 1 base, there was a span of 12 bases. This CDR3 is 16 amino acids long. Here the CDR3 DNA reads TGCGCCAGCAGCCAAGATCACCCCAGGGATAACTATGGCTACACCTTC. Protein: CASSQDHPRDNYGYTF.

The chain carries TRBV5-4 and TRBJ2-6; D is perhaps TRBD1 (5 bases). V was shortened by 4 bases and J by 3 bases, with 8 bases between the two germline ends. The CDR3 has 14 residues. Germline V gene sequence: CDR1 SGHNT, CDR2 YYREEE (reference sequence). CDR3 DNA sequence: TGTGCCAGCAGCCTAGGGGATGGGGCCAACGTCCTGACTTTC. It translates to CASSLGDGANVLTF. Together with reference TRBV5-4 and TRBJ2-6, the CDR3 gives the full variable domain: ETGVTQSPTHLIKTRGQQVTLRCSSQSGHNTVSWYQQALGQGPQFIFQYYREEENGRGNFPPRFSGLQFPNYSSELNVNALELDDSALYLCASSLGDGANVLTFGAGSRLTVL.

The V gene is TRBV29-1, the J gene TRBJ1-1, with D unclear. This CDR3 is built from 12 residues. With 2 bases removed from V and 1 base from J, the gap between germline ends came to 5 bases. The germline gives CDR1 SQVTM, CDR2 ANQGSEA. The CDR3: CSVERANTEAFF. The CDR3 nucleotides are TGCAGCGTTGAAAGAGCGAACACTGAAGCTTTCTTT.

The J gene is TRBJ2-3, the V gene TRBV11-3; 7 bases are shared with TRBD2. This CDR3 region has 16 residues. With V trimmed by 5 bases and J by 0 bases, 8 bases remained unmatched. Germline values: CDR1 SGHNT, CDR2 YENEEA. The CDR3 DNA is TGTGCCAGCAGCCCATTAGCGGGCTTTAGCACAGATACGCAGTATTTT. This gives the protein CASSPLAGFSTDTQYF.

The genes are TRBV15 and TRBJ2-3; D perhaps matches TRBD1 (5 bases). Germline assignment: CDR1 LNHNV and CDR2 YYDKDF (reference sequence). Trimming pared 2 bases from V and 0 bases from J, leaving 12 bases between. CDR3 length: 16 amino acids. The CDR3, as DNA: TGTGCCACCAGCAGAATAACAGGAGCCAGCACAGATACGCAGTATTTT. Translation gives CATSRITGASTDTQYF. Filled out from reference TRBV15 and TRBJ2-3, the complete variable domain reads DAMVIQNPRYQVTQFGKPVTLSCSQTLNHNVMYWYQQKSSQAPKLLFHYYDKDFNNEADTPDNFQSRRPNTSFCFLDIRSPGLGDTAMYLCATSRITGASTDTQYFGPGTRLTVL.

The chain employs TRBV7-8 and TRBJ2-5, with 8 bases that match TRBD2. The CDR3 has 15 amino acids. The germline CDR1 and CDR2 sequences are SGHVS and FQNEAQ. V was pared by 0 bases and J by 4 bases, with 4 bases of the junction left unmatched. Written as DNA, the CDR3 is TGTGCCAGCAGCTTAGCGCTGGGACTAGTAGAGACCCAGTACTTC. This gives the protein CASSLALGLVETQYF.

J is TRBJ2-7 and V is TRBV12-5; D is tentatively TRBD1 or TRBD2 (6 bases each). In germline, CDR1 is LGHNT, CDR2 FRNRAP. Trimming took 0 bases from V and 3 from J, leaving 12 bases between them. The CDR3 totals 15 residues. The CDR3 bases are TGTGCTAGTGGTTTGGTAAGGGGGGAGCTCTACGAGCAGTACTTC. Amino acids: CASGLVRGELYEQYF.

Remarks on this clone: Sequence at one end of the junction differs from germline and may be a read error. The rearrangement links TRBV18 to TRBJ1-5; unclear D gene. CDR3 length equals 15 residues. Germline V gives CDR1 KGHSH, CDR2 LQKENI. Here the CDR3 DNA reads TGTGCCAGCTCACCGGACGATTATAGCAATCAGCTCCAGCATTTT. Protein sequence: CASSPDDYSNQLQHF.

The chain couples TRBV7-6 to TRBJ2-3; 15 bases are a match to TRBD2. The length of the CDR3 is 18 residues. V was pared by 6 bases and J by 2 bases, with 9 bases of the junction left unmatched. Per the germline V gene, CDR1 is SGHVS and CDR2 is FNYEAQ. Here the CDR3 DNA reads TGTGCCAGCAGTTTGCCGGGACTAGCGGGAGGCCCCACAGATACGCAGTATTTT. It specifies CASSLPGLAGGPTDTQYF.

The chain has TRBV14 and TRBJ1-3, with TRBD1 matching over 8 bases. This CDR3 spans 16 amino acids. Trimming removed 0 bases from V and 4 bases from J; junction bases left unmatched: 5. Germline loops: CDR1 SGHDN, CDR2 FVKESK. CDR3 nucleotides: TGTGCCAGCAGCCAAGACAGGGGGCTCAGGGGAAACACCATATATTTT. This sequence encodes CASSQDRGLRGNTIYF.

The CDR3 bases are TGTGCCAGCAGCTACCCCGGTGTGGCCCAGTACTTC. The encoded protein is CASSYPGVAQYF. The chain couples TRBV7-2 to TRBJ2-5; unclear D gene. The CDR3 contains 12 residues. V dropped 4 bases and J dropped 9 bases, with 12 bases sitting between them. Per the germline V gene, CDR1 is SGHTA and CDR2 is FQGNSA.

This chain connects TRBV10-3 to TRBJ2-1; D is unclear. The CDR3 is 14 residues long. CDR1 is ENHRY, CDR2 SYGVKD, per germline. Trimming removed 8 bases at V and 0 bases at J, with 11 bases between. CDR3 nucleotides: TGTGCCATCGGGGTAGCCAGCTCCTACAATGAGCAGTTCTTC. The encoded protein is CAIGVASSYNEQFF.

This chain connects TRBV29-1 to TRBJ2-3; 7 nucleotides line up with TRBD2. The CDR3 is 19 residues long. The germline V gene has CDR1 SQVTM and CDR2 ANQGSEA. V lost 7 bases, J lost 6 bases, and 28 bases stayed unmatched. This chain's CDR3 is CSATAGWGFLTDGADTQYF. In nucleotides, the CDR3 is TGCAGCGCAACAGCGGGATGGGGCTTCCTCACCGATGGGGCCGATACGCAGTATTTT.

The chain employs TRBV9 and TRBJ2-7; no clear D gene. V was pared by 4 bases and J by 5 bases, with 16 bases between. There are 14 residues in the CDR3. Germline CDR1 reads SGDLS; CDR2 reads YYNGEE. Here the CDR3 reads CASSPRDSRNEQYF. The DNA of the CDR3 is TGTGCCAGCAGCCCCCGAGATAGTAGGAACGAGCAGTACTTC.

The gene calls are TRBV27 and TRBJ2-2; D is unresolved. V gave up 0 bases and J gave up 1 base, with 9 bases separating them. The CDR3 covers 16 residues. Germline assignment: CDR1 MNHEY and CDR2 SMNVEV (reference sequence). CDR3 in DNA: TGTGCCAGCAGTTTATCGCGCAGGCGGAACACCGGGGAGCTGTTTTTT. Translated, it gives CASSLSRRRNTGELFF.

The chain recombines TRBV4-1 with TRBJ2-3, with D perhaps matching TRBD1 (5 bases). This CDR3 has 17 residues. Germline CDR1 is MGHRA and CDR2 is YSYEKL. The V gene lost 0 bases and the J gene lost 4 bases, with 17 bases spanning the gap. The CDR3 nucleotides are TGCGCCAGCAGCCAAGATTCAGGGTCTAATATCGCAGATACGCAGTATTTT. This gives the protein CASSQDSGSNIADTQYF.

This clone was seen only once. An end of the junction does not agree with germline; a read error may underlie this. The chain couples TRBV7-7 to TRBJ2-7; D remains unclear. Germline V gives CDR1 SSHAT, CDR2 FNYEAQ (reference sequence). CDR3 length equals 13 residues. CDR3 sequence: CASSLADSYEQYF. CDR3 DNA sequence: TGTGCTAGCAGCTTAGCAGATTCCTACGAGCAGTACTTC.

The V gene is TRBV13, the J gene TRBJ2-4; possibly TRBD2 for D (6 bases). Trimming removed 3 bases at V and 2 bases at J, with 14 bases between. The CDR3 has 16 amino acids. Germline-derived CDR1 and CDR2 are PRHDT and FYEKMQ (reference sequence). The CDR3, as DNA: TGTGCCAGCAGCTTCCGCGGGACCACATCCAAAAACATTCAGTACTTC. It encodes CASSFRGTTSKNIQYF.

The CDR3 DNA is TGTGCCAGCAGCACCTTCGGACAGGGTCGAGAGACCCAGTACTTC. Encoded protein: CASSTFGQGRETQYF. V usage is TRBV11-1 and J usage is TRBJ2-5, with TRBD1 matching over 8 bases. CDR1 is SGHAT and CDR2 is FQDESV in the germline V gene (reference sequence). The CDR3 loop spans 15 amino acids. Trimming at V came to 5 bases and at J to 4 bases, leaving 9 bases not matched to a gene.